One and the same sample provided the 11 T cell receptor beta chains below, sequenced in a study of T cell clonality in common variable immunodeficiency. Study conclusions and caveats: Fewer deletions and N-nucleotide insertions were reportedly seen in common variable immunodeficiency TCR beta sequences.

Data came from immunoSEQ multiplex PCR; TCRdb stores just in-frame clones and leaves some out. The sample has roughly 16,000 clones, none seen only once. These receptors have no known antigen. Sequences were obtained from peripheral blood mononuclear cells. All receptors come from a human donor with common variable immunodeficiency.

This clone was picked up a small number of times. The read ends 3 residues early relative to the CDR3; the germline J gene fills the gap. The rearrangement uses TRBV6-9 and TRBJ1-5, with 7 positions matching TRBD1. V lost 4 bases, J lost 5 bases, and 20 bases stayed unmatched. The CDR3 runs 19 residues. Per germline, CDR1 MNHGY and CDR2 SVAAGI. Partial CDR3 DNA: TGTGCCAGCAGTTTCCAAGCGACAGGGAGGGGGGCCTATTATCAGCCC. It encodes CASSFQATGRGAYYQP. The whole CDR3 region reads CASSFQATGRGAYYQPQHF.

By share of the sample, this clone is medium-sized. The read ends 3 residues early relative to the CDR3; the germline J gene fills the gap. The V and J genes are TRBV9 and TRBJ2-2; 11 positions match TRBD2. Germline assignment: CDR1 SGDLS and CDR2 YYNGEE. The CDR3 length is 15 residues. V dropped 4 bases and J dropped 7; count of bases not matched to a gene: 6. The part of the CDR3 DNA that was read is TGTGCCAGCAGCACTAGCGGGGGTTATGGCGGGGAG. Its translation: CASSTSGGYGGE. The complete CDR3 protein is CASSTSGGYGGELFF. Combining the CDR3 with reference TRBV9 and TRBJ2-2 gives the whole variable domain DSGVTQTPKHLITATGQRVTLRCSPRSGDLSVYWYQQSLDQGLQFLIQYYNGEERAKGNILERFSAQQFPDLHSELNLSSLELGDSALYFCASSTSGGYGGELFFGEGSRLTVL.

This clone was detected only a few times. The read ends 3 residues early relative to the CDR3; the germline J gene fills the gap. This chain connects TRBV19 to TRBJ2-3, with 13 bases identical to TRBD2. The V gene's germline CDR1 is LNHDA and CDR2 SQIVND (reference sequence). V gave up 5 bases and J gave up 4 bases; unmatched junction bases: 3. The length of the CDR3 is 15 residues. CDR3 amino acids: CASSVTSGGADTQYF. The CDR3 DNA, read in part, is TGTGCCAGTAGTGTTACTAGCGGGGGGGCAGATACG. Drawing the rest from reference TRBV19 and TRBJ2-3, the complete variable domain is DGGITQSPKYLFRKEGQNVTLSCEQNLNHDAMYWYRQDPGQGLRLIYYSQIVNDFQKGDIAEGYSVSREKKESFPLTVTSAQKNPTAFYLCASSVTSGGADTQYFGPGTRLTVL.

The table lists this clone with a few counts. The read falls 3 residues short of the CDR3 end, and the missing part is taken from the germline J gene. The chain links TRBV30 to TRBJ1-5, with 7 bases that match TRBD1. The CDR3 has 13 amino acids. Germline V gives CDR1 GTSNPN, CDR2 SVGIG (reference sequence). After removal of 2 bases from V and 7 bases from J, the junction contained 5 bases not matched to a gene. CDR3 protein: CAWSKGQYQPQHF. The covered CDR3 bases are TGTGCCTGGAGTAAGGGACAGTACCAGCCC.

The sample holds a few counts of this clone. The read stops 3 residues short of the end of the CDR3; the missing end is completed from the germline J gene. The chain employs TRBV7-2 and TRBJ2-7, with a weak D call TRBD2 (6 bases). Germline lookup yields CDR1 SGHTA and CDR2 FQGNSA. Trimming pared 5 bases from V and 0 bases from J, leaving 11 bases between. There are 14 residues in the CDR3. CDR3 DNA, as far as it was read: TGTGCCAGCAGCCGGGACTGGAGCTCCTACGAG. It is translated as CASSRDWSSYE. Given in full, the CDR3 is CASSRDWSSYEQYF. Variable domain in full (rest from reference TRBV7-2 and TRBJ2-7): GAGVSQSPSNKVTEKGKDVELRCDPISGHTALYWYRQSLGQGLEFLIYFQGNSAPDKSGLPSDRFSAERTGGSVSTLTIQRTQQEDSAVYLCASSRDWSSYEQYFGPGTRLTVT.

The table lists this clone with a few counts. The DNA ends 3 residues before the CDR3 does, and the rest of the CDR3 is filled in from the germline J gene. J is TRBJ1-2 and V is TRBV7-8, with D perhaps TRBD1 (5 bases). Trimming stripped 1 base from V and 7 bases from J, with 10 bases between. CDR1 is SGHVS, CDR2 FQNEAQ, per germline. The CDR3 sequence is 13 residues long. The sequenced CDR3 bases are TGTGCCAGCAGCTTAGTTCCAGGGCGTGGC. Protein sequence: CASSLVPGRG. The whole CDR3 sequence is CASSLVPGRGYTF.

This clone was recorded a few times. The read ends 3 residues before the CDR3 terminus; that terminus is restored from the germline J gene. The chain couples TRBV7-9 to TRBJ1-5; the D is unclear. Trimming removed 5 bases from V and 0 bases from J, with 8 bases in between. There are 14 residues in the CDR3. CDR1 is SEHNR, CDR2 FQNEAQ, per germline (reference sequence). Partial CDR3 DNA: TGTGCCAGCAGCAAGGTAAATAGCAATCAGCCC. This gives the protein CASSKVNSNQP. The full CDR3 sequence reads CASSKVNSNQPQHF.

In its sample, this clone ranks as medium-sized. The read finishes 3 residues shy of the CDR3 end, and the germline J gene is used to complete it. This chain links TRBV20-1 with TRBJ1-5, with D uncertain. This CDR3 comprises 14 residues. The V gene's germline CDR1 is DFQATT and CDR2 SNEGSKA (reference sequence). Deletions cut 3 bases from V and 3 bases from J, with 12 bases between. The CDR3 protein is CSARLAGYNQPQHF. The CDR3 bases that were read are TGCAGTGCTAGGCTTGCGGGATACAATCAGCCC.

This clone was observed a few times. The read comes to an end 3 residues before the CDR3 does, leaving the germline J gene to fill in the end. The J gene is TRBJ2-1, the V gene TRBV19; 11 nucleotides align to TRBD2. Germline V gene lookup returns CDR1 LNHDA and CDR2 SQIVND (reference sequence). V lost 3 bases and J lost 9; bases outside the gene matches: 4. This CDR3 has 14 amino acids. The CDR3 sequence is CASSITSGGPEQFF. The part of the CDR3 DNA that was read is TGTGCCAGTAGTATCACTAGCGGGGGCCCTGAG.

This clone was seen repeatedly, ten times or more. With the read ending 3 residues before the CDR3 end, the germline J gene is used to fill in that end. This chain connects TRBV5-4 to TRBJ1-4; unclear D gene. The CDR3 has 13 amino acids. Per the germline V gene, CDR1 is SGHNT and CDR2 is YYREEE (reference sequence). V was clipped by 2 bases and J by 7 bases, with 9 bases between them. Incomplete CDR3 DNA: TGTGCCAGCAGCTTCCCCCGGGGTGAAAAA. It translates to CASSFPRGEK. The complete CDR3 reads CASSFPRGEKLFF.

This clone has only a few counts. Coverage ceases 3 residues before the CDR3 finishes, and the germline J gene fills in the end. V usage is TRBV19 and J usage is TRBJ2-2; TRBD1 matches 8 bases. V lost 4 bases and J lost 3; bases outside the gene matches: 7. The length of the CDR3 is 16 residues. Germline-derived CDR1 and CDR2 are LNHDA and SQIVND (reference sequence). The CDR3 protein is CASSKTGETYTGELFF. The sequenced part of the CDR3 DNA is TGTGCCAGTAGTAAGACAGGGGAGACTTACACCGGGGAG.